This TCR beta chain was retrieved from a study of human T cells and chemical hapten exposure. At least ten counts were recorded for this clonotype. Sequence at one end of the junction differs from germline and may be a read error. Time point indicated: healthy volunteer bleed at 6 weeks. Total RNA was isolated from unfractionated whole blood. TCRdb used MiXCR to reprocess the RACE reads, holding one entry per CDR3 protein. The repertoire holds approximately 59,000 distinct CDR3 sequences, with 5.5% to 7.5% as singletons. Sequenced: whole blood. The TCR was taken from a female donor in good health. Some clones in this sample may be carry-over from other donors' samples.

CDR3 coding DNA: TGTGCCAGCAGCGCGGGACTAGCGGGAGAGGCCCAGTACTTC. This encodes CASSAGLAGEAQYF. V usage is TRBV5-6 and J usage is TRBJ2-5; 14 positions agree with TRBD2. The CDR3 contains 14 residues. CDR1 SGHDT and CDR2 YYEEEE come from the germline V gene.